Each of the 18 T cell receptor beta chains below was sequenced from the same sample in a study of CD8 T cells in Susac syndrome. An input of roughly 0.5 to 1 ug of RNA was subjected to reverse transcription using random hexamers. TCRdb re-called the immunoSEQ multiplex PCR reads with MiXCR, one entry per CDR3 protein. The sample contains 150,000 to 200,000 distinct CDR3 sequences, about 94% of which appear only once. Sample: CD4+ T cells from PBMCs. Receptors were obtained from a human donor in good health.

The chain combines TRBV20-1 with TRBJ2-4; 8 nucleotides agree with TRBD1. This CDR3 is built from 14 residues. From germline, CDR1 is DFQATT and CDR2 SNEGSKA (reference sequence). The V segment lost 1 base and the J segment 8 bases; nucleotides outside the gene matches: 7. CDR3 residues: CSARAADRADIQYF. CDR3 in DNA: TGCAGTGCTAGAGCCGCGGACAGGGCCGACATTCAGTACTTC.

The rearrangement uses TRBV20-1 and TRBJ2-5, with 7 bases fitting TRBD1. This CDR3 region has 13 residues. V lost 5 bases, J lost 3 bases, and 6 bases stayed unmatched. Germline CDR1 and CDR2: DFQATT and SNEGSKA (reference sequence). The CDR3 region is CSAPGQSKETQYF. CDR3 DNA: TGCAGTGCTCCGGGACAGTCGAAAGAGACCCAGTACTTC.

The chain recombines TRBV12-5 with TRBJ1-5, with D possibly TRBD1 on 6 matching bases. CDR1 is LGHNT and CDR2 is FRNRAP in the germline V gene. CDR3 length equals 17 residues. V was pared by 0 bases and J by 1 base, with 13 bases between. The CDR3 is CASGLVLGGRSNQPQHF. The CDR3 DNA sequence: TGTGCTAGTGGTTTGGTACTAGGGGGGCGCAGCAATCAGCCCCAGCATTTT.

V and J are TRBV20-1 and TRBJ2-7; D may correspond to TRBD1 or TRBD2 (5 bases each). CDR1 and CDR2 from the germline V gene are DFQATT and SNEGSKA (reference sequence). This CDR3 is built from 14 residues. Trimming stripped 5 bases from V and 3 bases from J, with 17 bases between. CDR3 bases: TGCAGTGCTTATCCGGGGCTACCGAGCTACGAGCAGTACTTC. Translating gives CSAYPGLPSYEQYF.

The rearrangement joins TRBV24-1 to TRBJ2-5; a weak D match, TRBD1 (6 bases). The germline gives CDR1 KGHDR, CDR2 SFDVKD. Trimming left V 4 bases short and J 1 base short, with 6 bases between. This CDR3 has 13 residues. This chain's CDR3 is CATSETGQETQYF. Here the CDR3 DNA reads TGTGCCACCAGTGAGACAGGCCAAGAGACCCAGTACTTC.

The chain carries TRBV18 and TRBJ1-1, with TRBD1 as a possible D gene (5 bases). The V gene's germline CDR1 is KGHSH and CDR2 LQKENI. The CDR3 has 16 amino acids. Deletions cut 3 bases from V and 2 bases from J, with 16 bases between. This CDR3 is CASSPSEWGLNTEAFF. CDR3 in DNA: TGTGCCAGCTCACCGTCGGAATGGGGCCTTAACACTGAAGCTTTCTTT.

The chain combines TRBV12-3 or TRBV12-4 with TRBJ1-2; D gene uncertain. The ends were cut back, 4 bases at V and 0 bases at J, with 9 bases in the middle. CDR3 size: 14 residues. The CDR3 protein is CASSSQPPNYGYTF. As DNA, the CDR3 is TGTGCCAGCAGTTCTCAGCCACCTAACTATGGCTACACCTTC.

V gene TRBV5-5 combines with J gene TRBJ2-5; D uncertain. V gave up 3 bases and J gave up 1 base, with 16 bases separating them. The CDR3 extends over 16 amino acids. Germline V gene sequence: CDR1 SGHKS, CDR2 YYEKEE (reference sequence). Written as DNA, the CDR3 is TGTGCCAGCAGCTGGATGATTGGGAAAATCCAAGAGACCCAGTACTTC. Its translation: CASSWMIGKIQETQYF.

The chain links TRBV3-1 to TRBJ2-7; D gene uncertain. Deletions cut 0 bases from V and 2 bases from J, with 11 bases between. CDR1 and CDR2 from the germline V gene are LGHDT and YNNKEL (reference sequence). This CDR3 region has 15 residues. DNA of the CDR3: TGTGCCAGCAGCCAAGATTGGAGTGTCGCCTACGAGCAGTACTTC. It is translated as CASSQDWSVAYEQYF.

The chain combines TRBV6-4 with TRBJ1-2; no definite D call. There are 13 residues in the CDR3. With 10 bases removed from V and 8 bases from J, the gap between germline ends came to 20 bases. The V gene's germline CDR1 is MRHNA and CDR2 SNTAGT. CDR3 in amino acids: CANGFRLFIGYTF. The CDR3 DNA reads as TGTGCCAATGGCTTTCGTCTGTTTATCGGCTACACCTTC.

This clonotype was detected a few times. V gene TRBV6-2 or TRBV6-3 combines with J gene TRBJ1-1; 8 bases line up with TRBD1. Trimming at V came to 4 bases and at J to 5 bases, leaving 3 bases not matched to a gene. CDR3 length: 13 amino acids. CDR1 MNHEY and CDR2 SVGEGT come from the germline V gene. CDR3 residues: CASSLQGGTEAFF. The CDR3 nucleotides read TGTGCCAGCAGTTTACAGGGGGGAACTGAAGCTTTCTTT.

This chain connects TRBV6-2 or TRBV6-3 to TRBJ1-2; possibly TRBD1 for D (5 bases). CDR1 and CDR2 (germline): MNHEY, SVGEGT. Trimming took off 6 bases at V and 4 bases at J, with 9 bases between the two ends. The CDR3 runs to 12 residues. Here the CDR3 reads CASRDSFYGYTF. DNA for the CDR3: TGTGCCAGCAGAGACAGCTTCTATGGCTACACCTTC.

The sample holds one count of this clonotype. The CDR3 nucleotides read TGCAGTGCTAGGCAGGGGGCTTACGAGCAGTACTTC. It specifies CSARQGAYEQYF. This chain connects TRBV20-1 to TRBJ2-7, with 8 bases that match TRBD1. V gave up 3 bases and J gave up 4 bases; unmatched junction bases: 2. The CDR3 loop spans 12 amino acids. Germline CDR1 DFQATT, CDR2 SNEGSKA (reference sequence).

The rearrangement links TRBV7-9 to TRBJ1-3, with D possibly matching TRBD1 (5 bases). There are 15 residues in the CDR3. Deletions cut 2 bases from V and 0 bases from J, with 8 bases between. CDR1 is SEHNR, CDR2 FQNEAQ, per germline (reference sequence). CDR3 sequence (DNA): TGTGCCAGCAGCTTACAGGGAACCTCTGGAAACACCATATATTTT. The encoded protein is CASSLQGTSGNTIYF.

The J gene is TRBJ1-2, the V gene TRBV7-9, with D perhaps TRBD1 (6 bases). Per germline, CDR1 SEHNR and CDR2 FQNEAQ (reference sequence). Trimming stripped 5 bases from V and 4 bases from J, with 20 bases between. The CDR3 totals 16 residues. The CDR3 region is CASSPMTGASGYGYTF. CDR3 bases: TGTGCCAGCAGCCCTATGACAGGAGCCTCCGGCTATGGCTACACCTTC.

The chain links TRBV10-3 to TRBJ1-1, with 7 bases fitting TRBD1. The CDR3 is made up of 13 amino acids. In germline, CDR1 is ENHRY, CDR2 SYGVKD. V was pared by 5 bases and J by 7 bases, with 7 bases of the junction left unmatched. The CDR3 region has the DNA TGTGCCATCAGTTATCCCGGGACAGATGAAGCTTTCTTT. It specifies CAISYPGTDEAFF.

The rearrangement uses TRBV6-5 and TRBJ2-7, with 8 nucleotides matching TRBD1. Looked up from germline, CDR1 is MNHEY and CDR2 is SVGAGI. CDR3 length: 14 amino acids. The ends lost 4 bases at V and 5 bases at J; junction bases unmatched: 7. The CDR3 DNA follows: TGTGCCAGCAGTTCGCCGACAGGGGAGGACGAGCAGTACTTC. This encodes CASSSPTGEDEQYF.

The rearrangement links TRBV7-8 to TRBJ1-1; no clear D gene. CDR3 length: 13 residues. Trimming removed 3 bases at V and 7 bases at J, with 12 bases between. CDR1 is SGHVS and CDR2 is FQNEAQ in the germline V gene. The CDR3 bases are TGTGCCAGCAGCTTTAATGTCGGTGGTGAAGCTTTCTTT. As protein: CASSFNVGGEAFF.